What follows describes a single T cell receptor (beta chain). Methods used by the authors: Amplification from reference gene primers served as the basis for estimated nucleated cell counts. Sequencing was performed with immunoSEQ multiplex PCR; in TCRdb, only in-frame clones are kept and a portion is missing. The V and J calls and the clone size are those of that table, but D and trimming were determined from the DNA. The table shows more than 130,000 clones, with about 84% occurring only once. This specimen comes from a study of blood T cell repertoires in COVID-19. Study overall: Material from acute and convalescent COVID-19 was sourced from the United States, Italy and Spain. Sources were T cells, B-cell-depleted T cells, or PBMCs; the material itself was cDNA or gDNA.

Germline-derived CDR1 and CDR2 are SGHAT and FQNNGV. The CDR3 runs 14 residues. V was cut by 1 base and J by 5 bases, with 8 bases left in between. The source is a woman over 75 in a cohort sampled during active or convalescent COVID-19. The sequencing input was peripheral blood. The chain joins TRBV11-2 to TRBJ2-2, with D unresolved. DNA for the CDR3: TGTGCCAGCAGCTTAGTACAGAATACCGGGGAGCTGTTTTTT. It encodes CASSLVQNTGELFF.